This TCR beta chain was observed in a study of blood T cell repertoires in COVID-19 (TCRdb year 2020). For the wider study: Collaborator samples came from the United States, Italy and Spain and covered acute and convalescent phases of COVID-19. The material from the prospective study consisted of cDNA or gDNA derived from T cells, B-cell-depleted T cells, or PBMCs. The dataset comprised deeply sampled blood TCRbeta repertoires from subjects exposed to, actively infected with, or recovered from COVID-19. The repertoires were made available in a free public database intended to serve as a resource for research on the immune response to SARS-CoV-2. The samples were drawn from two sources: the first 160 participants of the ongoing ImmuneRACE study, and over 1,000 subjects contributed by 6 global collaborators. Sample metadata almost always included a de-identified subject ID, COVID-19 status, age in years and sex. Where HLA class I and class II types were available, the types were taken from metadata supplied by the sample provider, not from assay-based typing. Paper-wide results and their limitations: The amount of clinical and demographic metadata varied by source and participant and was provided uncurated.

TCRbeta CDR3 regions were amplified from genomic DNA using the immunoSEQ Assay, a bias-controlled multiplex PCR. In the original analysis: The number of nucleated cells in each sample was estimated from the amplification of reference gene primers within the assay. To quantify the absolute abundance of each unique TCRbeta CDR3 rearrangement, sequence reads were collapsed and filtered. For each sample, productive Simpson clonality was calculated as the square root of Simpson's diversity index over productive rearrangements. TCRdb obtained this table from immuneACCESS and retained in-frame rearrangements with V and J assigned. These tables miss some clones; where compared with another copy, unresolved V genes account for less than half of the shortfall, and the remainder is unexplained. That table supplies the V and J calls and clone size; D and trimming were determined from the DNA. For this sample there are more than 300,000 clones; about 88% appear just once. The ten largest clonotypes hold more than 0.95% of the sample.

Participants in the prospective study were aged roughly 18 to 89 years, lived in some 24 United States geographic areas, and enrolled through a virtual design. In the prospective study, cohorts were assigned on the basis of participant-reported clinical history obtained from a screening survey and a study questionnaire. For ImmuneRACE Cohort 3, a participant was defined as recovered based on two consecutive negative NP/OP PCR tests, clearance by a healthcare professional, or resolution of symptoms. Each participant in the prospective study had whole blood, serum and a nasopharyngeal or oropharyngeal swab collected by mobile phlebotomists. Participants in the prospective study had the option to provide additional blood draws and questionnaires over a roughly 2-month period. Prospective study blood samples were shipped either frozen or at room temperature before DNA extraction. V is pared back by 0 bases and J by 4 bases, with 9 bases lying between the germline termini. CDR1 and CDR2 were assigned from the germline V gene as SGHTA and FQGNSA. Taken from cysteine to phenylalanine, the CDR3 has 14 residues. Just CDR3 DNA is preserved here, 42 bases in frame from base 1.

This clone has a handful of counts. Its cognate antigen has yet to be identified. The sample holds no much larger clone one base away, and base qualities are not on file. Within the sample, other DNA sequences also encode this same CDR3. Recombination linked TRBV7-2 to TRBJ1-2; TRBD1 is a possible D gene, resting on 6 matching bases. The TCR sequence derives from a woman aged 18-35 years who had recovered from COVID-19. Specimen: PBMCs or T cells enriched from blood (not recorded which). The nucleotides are TGTGCCAGCAGCTTAGCCAGGGGATCCTATGGCTACACCTTC. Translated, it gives CASSLARGSYGYTF.